The sequence of this T cell receptor beta chain was determined in a study of Ad26.COV2.S vaccination and SARS-CoV-2 variants. CDR3 length: 11 amino acids. Per the germline V gene, CDR1 is SGHRS and CDR2 is YFSETQ. Deletions cut 1 base from V and 6 bases from J, with 1 base between. Libraries were prepared by immunoSEQ multiplex PCR; TCRdb keeps only in-frame clonotypes and omits some of them. This sample yields roughly 450,000 clones, of which about nine tenths are seen a single time; 12% belongs to the top ten. Treatment noted: roughly 20 received Ad26.COV2.S at low or high dose, single or two shots; roughly five received placebo; per-sample allocation not given. Sampling took place 63 days after the first vaccine or placebo injection.

The TCR was taken from a person aged 18-65 years who received the Ad26.COV2.S COVID-19 vaccine or a placebo. The sample in question was peripheral blood, obtained in a trial of Ad26.COV2.S vaccine versus placebo. The rearrangement uses TRBV5-1 and TRBJ2-2; no reliable D call. CDR3 residues: CASSLSGELFF. Here the CDR3 DNA reads TGCGCCAGCAGCTTGTCCGGGGAGCTGTTTTTT.